Sequencing of this T cell receptor (beta chain) was carried out in a study of shared clonotypes between healthy human individuals. Sorted-subset replicate PCR reactions were performed with about 190 ng DNA, corresponding to roughly 29,000 T cell genomes. Clones were read by immunoSEQ multiplex PCR, and TCRdb kept only the in-frame ones, dropping some. The sample yields under 1,100,000 clones, approximately 80% seen once. This clone was recorded at least ten times. Its antigen is unidentified. The CDR3 covers 12 residues. Germline V gives CDR1 SGHVS, CDR2 FNYEAQ. V was shortened by 5 bases and J by 4 bases, with 8 bases between the two germline ends. Study-wide findings and caveats: In this cohort, only blood was sampled, and tissue repertoires likely differ. Across a few donors, naive CD4 shared roughly 5.2%, naive CD8 under 4%, memory CD4 roughly 2.1%, memory CD8 approximately 0.4%.

The genes are TRBV7-6 and TRBJ2-5, with no clear D. Sample: memory CD4+ T cells from PBMCs. The sample's subset: CD45RA-negative fraction. The sequence was obtained from a man aged 18 to 30 in good health. Some clones in this sample may be carry-over from other donors' samples. The CDR3 nucleotides read TGTGCCAGCAGCGCCCTCCGAGAGACCCAGTACTTC. It is translated as CASSALRETQYF.